The entry below gives a single T cell receptor beta chain sequence along with its context. Its antigen is as yet unknown. Fresh peripheral blood, approximately 10 ml, yielded the PBMCs. Amplification of TCR beta CDR3 regions used RNA as the template. Researchers ran a first-round RT-PCR on the TCR CDR3 using the HTBI primer set. Using its own MiXCR run on the multiplex PCR reads, TCRdb lists one record per CDR3 protein. Of 370,000 or so distinct CDR3 sequences in the sample, 13% were seen once. The data stem from a study of T cells in Graves' hyperthyroidism and ophthalmopathy. The V gene's germline CDR1 is SEHNR and CDR2 FQNEAQ (reference sequence). V shed 5 bases, J shed 4 bases, and the junction held 8 bases outside the gene matches. There are 16 residues in the CDR3. Points from the study as a whole: Blood shared most expanded thyroid clonotypes above 0.001.

This TCR derives from a man aged 30 to 39 with Graves' hyperthyroidism that later progressed to Graves' ophthalmopathy. This chain links TRBV7-9 with TRBJ2-2, with 9 bases matching TRBD2. Sequenced material: blood. In DNA form, the CDR3 reads TGTGCCAGCAGCCCCACCGGACTAGCGATCACCGGGGAGCTGTTTTTT. Translating it yields CASSPTGLAITGELFF.